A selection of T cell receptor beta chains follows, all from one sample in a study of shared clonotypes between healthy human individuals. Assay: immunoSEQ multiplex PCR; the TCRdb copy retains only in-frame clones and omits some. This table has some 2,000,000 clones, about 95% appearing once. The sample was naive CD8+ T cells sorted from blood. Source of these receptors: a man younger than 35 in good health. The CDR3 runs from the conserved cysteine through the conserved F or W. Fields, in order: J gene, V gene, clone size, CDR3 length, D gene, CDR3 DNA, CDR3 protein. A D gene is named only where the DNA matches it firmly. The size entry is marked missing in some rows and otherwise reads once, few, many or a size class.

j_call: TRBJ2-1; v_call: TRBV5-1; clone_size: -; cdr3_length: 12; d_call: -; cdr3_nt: TGCGCCAGCGCCGAGGACGGCAATGAGCAGTTCTTC; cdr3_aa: CASAEDGNEQFF
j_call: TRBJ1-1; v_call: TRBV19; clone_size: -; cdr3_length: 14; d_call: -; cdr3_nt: TGTGCCAGTAGTGTACAGGGAATGAACACTGAAGCTTTCTTT; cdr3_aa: CASSVQGMNTEAFF
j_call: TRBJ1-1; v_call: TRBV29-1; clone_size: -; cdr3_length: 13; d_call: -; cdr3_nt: TGCAGCGTCGCCATGCCGGGCCTAACGTGGGCTTTCTTT; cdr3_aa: CSVAMPGLTWAFF
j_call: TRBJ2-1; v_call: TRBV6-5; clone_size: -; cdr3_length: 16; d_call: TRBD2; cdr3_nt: TGTGCCAGCAGTTACGGCGGGGGGGCGGACTACAATGAGCAGTTCTTC; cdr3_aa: CASSYGGGADYNEQFF
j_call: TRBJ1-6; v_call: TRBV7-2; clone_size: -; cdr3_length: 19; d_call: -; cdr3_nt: TGTGCCAGCAGCTTAAGCGTGTTGTGGGGGAGCTCCTATAATTCACCCCTCCACTTT; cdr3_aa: CASSLSVLWGSSYNSPLHF
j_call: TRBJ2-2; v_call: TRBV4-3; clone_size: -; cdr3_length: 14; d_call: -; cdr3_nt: TGCGCCAGCAGCCAAGTAGAGGGAACCGGGGAGCTGTTTTTT; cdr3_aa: CASSQVEGTGELFF
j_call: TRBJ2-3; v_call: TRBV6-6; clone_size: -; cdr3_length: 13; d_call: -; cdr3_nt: TGTGCCAGCAGTTTCCGCGGGGTAGATACGCAGTATTTT; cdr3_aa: CASSFRGVDTQYF
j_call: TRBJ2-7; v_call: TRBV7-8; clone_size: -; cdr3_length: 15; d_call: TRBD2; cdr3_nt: TGTGCCAGCAGCGAGGGACTAGCGACCTATTACGAGCAGTACTTC; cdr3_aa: CASSEGLATYYEQYF
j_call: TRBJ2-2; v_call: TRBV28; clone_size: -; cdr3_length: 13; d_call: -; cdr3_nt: TGTGCCAGCAGTTCCCCGGGGATCGGGGAGCTGTTTTTT; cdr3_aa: CASSSPGIGELFF
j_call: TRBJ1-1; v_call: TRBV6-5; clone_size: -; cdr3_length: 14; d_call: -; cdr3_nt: TGTGCCAGCAGTTACTCGTTTCACAGTAATGAAGCTTTCTTT; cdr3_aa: CASSYSFHSNEAFF
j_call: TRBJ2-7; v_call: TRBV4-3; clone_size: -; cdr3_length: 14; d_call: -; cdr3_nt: TGCGCCAGCAGCCAAGACTCCTACAACTACGAGCAGTACTTC; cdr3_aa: CASSQDSYNYEQYF
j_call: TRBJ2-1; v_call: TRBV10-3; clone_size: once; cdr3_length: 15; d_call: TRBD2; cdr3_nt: TGTGCCATCAGCCCTGGGGGGGGGTTCTACAATGAGCAGTTCTTC; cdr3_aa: CAISPGGGFYNEQFF
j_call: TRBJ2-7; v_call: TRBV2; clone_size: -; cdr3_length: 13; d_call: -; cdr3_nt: TGTGCCAGCAGTGACTGGGGCGGCAGCGAGCAGTACTTC; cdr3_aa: CASSDWGGSEQYF
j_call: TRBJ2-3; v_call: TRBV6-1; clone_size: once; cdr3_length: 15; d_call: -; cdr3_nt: TGTGCCAGCAGTACCGGCGGAGCCCCCGTTGATACGCAGTATTTT; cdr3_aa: CASSTGGAPVDTQYF
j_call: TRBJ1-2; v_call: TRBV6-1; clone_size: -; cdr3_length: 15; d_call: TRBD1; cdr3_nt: TGTGCCAGCAGTCTTGGGACAGGCAATAACTATGGCTACACCTTC; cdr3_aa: CASSLGTGNNYGYTF
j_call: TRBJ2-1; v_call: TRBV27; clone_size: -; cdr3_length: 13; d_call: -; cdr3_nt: TGTGCCAGCAGTTTCGCCTGGAACAATGAGCAGTTCTTC; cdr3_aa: CASSFAWNNEQFF
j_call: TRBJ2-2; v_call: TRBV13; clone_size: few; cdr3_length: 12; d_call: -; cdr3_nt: TGTGCCAGCAGCTTAGGTACCGGGGAGCTGTTTTTT; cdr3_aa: CASSLGTGELFF
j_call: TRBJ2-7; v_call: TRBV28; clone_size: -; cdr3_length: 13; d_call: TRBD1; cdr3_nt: TGTGCCAGCAGTTGGGACAGGGGCCACGAGCAGTACTTC; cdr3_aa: CASSWDRGHEQYF
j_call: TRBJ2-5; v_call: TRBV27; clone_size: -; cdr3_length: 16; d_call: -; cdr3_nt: TGTGCCAGCAGTCCGCTTGAGGGACGGAAGCAGGAGACCCAGTACTTC; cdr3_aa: CASSPLEGRKQETQYF
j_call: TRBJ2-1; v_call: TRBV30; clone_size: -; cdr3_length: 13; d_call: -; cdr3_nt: TGTGCCTGGAGTGCGGACGGTATCAATGAGCAGTTCTTC; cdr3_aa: CAWSADGINEQFF
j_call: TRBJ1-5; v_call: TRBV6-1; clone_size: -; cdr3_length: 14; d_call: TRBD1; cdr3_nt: TGTGCCAGCAGTGAGACAGGGGACAATCAGCCCCAGCATTTT; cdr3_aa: CASSETGDNQPQHF
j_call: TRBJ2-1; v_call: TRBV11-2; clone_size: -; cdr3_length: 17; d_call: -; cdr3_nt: TGTGCCAGCAGCGCCCGTCTTGCACCTAACAGCTACAATGAGCAGTTCTTC; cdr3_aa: CASSARLAPNSYNEQFF
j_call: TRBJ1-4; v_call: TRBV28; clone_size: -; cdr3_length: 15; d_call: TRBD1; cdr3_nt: TGTGCCAGCAGTTTTCCGACAGGGGAAGGTGAAAAACTGTTTTTT; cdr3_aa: CASSFPTGEGEKLFF
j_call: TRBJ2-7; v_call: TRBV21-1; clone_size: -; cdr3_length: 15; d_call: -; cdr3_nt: TGTGCCAGCAGCAAACCGGGACACCAAACGACCGAGCAGTACTTC; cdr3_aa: CASSKPGHQTTEQYF